This entry features one T cell receptor beta chain sequence. Germline CDR1 reads MDHEN; CDR2 reads SYDVKM. V gave up 5 bases and J gave up 5 bases, with 9 bases separating them. The CDR3 loop spans 13 amino acids. This record comes from a study of CD8 T cells in Susac syndrome. From blood CD8+ and CD4+ T cells, the TCR beta chain was sequenced. Definite or probable Susac syndrome was diagnosed using recently defined diagnostic criteria. Negative isolation yielded CD8+ and CD4+ T cells; FACS enriched TEMRA cells. RNA, at about 0.5 to 1 ug, was reverse transcribed with random hexamers. TCRdb ran MiXCR on the immunoSEQ multiplex PCR reads and lists one entry per CDR3 protein. Of roughly 250,000 distinct CDR3 sequences in the sample, 96% are singletons; the top ten hold approximately 0.1%.

Input material: CD4+ T cells from PBMCs. The receptor comes from a human donor with Susac syndrome. V usage is TRBV28 and J usage is TRBJ2-2, with a possible D match to TRBD2 (6 bases). This CDR3 is CASSVGGTGELFF. As DNA, the CDR3 is TGTGCCAGCAGTGTGGGAGGTACCGGGGAGCTGTTTTTT.